The rows below give T cell receptor beta chains drawn from one sample of a study of blood T cells in healthy people across ages. A single record per CDR3 protein comes from TCRdb applying MiXCR to the 5' RACE reads. Of around 790,000 distinct CDR3 sequences in the sample, under 45% were seen once. Sequencing input: blood. These receptor sequences come from a man aged 55 to 70 in good health. Each CDR3 is given with its conserved first and last residue. The D gene is left open where the match is weak. The listing skips clone size in some rows; elsewhere it reads once, few, many or a size class.

DNA	CDR3	D	size	J	V
TGTGCCATCAGTGAGTCGGGACTAGCTGTGAATGAGCAGTTCTTC	CAISESGLAVNEQFF	TRBD2	NA	TRBJ2-1	TRBV10-3
TGTGCCAGCATACCGGGACTAGGGAAGGGCACAGATACGCAGTATTTT	CASIPGLGKGTDTQYF	TRBD2	NA	TRBJ2-3	TRBV27
TGTGCCAGCAGCCCCCTCGGGGATACGCAGTATTTT	CASSPLGDTQYF	NA	many	TRBJ2-3	TRBV7-9
TGCAGTGCTAGTACGGCCTACCTAGCGGGGGGGAGCTCCTACAATGAGCAGTTCTTC	CSASTAYLAGGSSYNEQFF	TRBD2	few	TRBJ2-1	TRBV20-1
TGTGCCACCAGTGATGGGACTAGCGGGGGGAAAAATACGCAGTATTTT	CATSDGTSGGKNTQYF	TRBD2	NA	TRBJ2-3	TRBV24-1
TGTGCCAGCAGTTTGGGCTGGGGGCGGGGCGAAGCCGCCAAAAACATTCAGTACTTC	CASSLGWGRGEAAKNIQYF	NA	NA	TRBJ2-4	TRBV7-2
TGCGCCAGCAGCCTAGGACTAGCGGGGAATGAGCAGTTCTTC	CASSLGLAGNEQFF	TRBD2	few	TRBJ2-1	TRBV4-3
TGTGCCAGCAGCCGGCTCCCACAGGGGGCACAAGAGACCCAGTACTTC	CASSRLPQGAQETQYF	TRBD1	few	TRBJ2-5	TRBV7-7
TGCAGCGCCCGGATAGCGGGGGGGAACACCGGGGAGCTGTTTTTT	CSARIAGGNTGELFF	TRBD2	NA	TRBJ2-2	TRBV29-1
TGTGCCAGCAGCCCACCGGGACAGGGCCTATTTGGCTACACCTTC	CASSPPGQGLFGYTF	TRBD1	NA	TRBJ1-2	TRBV13
TGTGCCACCAGCCCACCCCGGACAGGGGAGCTGTTTTTT	CATSPPRTGELFF	NA	NA	TRBJ2-2	TRBV15
TGTGCCAGCAGTGAGCAGGGGAACTATGGCTACACCTTC	CASSEQGNYGYTF	NA	few	TRBJ1-2	TRBV6-1
TGTGCCAGCAGTCCGCTGGATCTAGCCAAAAACATTCAGTACTTC	CASSPLDLAKNIQYF	NA	few	TRBJ2-4	TRBV2
TGCAGTGCTCGACCCCCGACGACTGGCTACAATGAGCAGTTCTTC	CSARPPTTGYNEQFF	NA	NA	TRBJ2-1	TRBV20-1
TGTGCCAGCTCGCAGAGACTAGCGGGGTCCTACAATGAGCAGTTCTTC	CASSQRLAGSYNEQFF	TRBD2	few	TRBJ2-1	TRBV18
TGTGCCAGCAGACGCGGGACAGGGTACAAGCACACTGACGAGCAGTACTTC	CASRRGTGYKHTDEQYF	TRBD1	NA	TRBJ2-7	TRBV6-2/TRBV6-3
TGTGCCAGCTTCGTGGGGGAGCACAATCAGCCCCAGCATTTT	CASFVGEHNQPQHF	NA	NA	TRBJ1-5	TRBV6-1
TGCAGCGTTGGAGGCGGGCAGGGGGCCAACGAGCAGTACTTC	CSVGGGQGANEQYF	TRBD1	many	TRBJ2-7	TRBV29-1
TGTGCCTGCAATCAGTTGCTGTATGGCTACACCTTC	CACNQLLYGYTF	NA	once	TRBJ1-2	TRBV2
TGCAGTGCTAGGAGGCAGGGATTTACTTCCCCCCTCCACTTT	CSARRQGFTSPLHF	NA	NA	TRBJ1-6	TRBV20-1
TGCGCCAGCAGGCCAGGGGGAGCTAGCTACAATGAGCAGTACTTC	CASRPGGASYNEQYF	TRBD1	NA	TRBJ2-7	TRBV4-3
TGTGCCATCAGTGAGTCGGACAGGGGCACAGATACGCAGTATTTT	CAISESDRGTDTQYF	TRBD1	NA	TRBJ2-3	TRBV10-3
TGTGCCTGGACGACCCGACTTGGGGATACACAGTATTTT	CAWTTRLGDTQYF	NA	few	TRBJ2-3	TRBV30
TGCGCCAGCTCCCATACTAGCGGGGGCACAGATACGCAGTATTTT	CASSHTSGGTDTQYF	TRBD2	NA	TRBJ2-3	TRBV4-1
TGTGCCAGCAGTGAATCGGCAACAGGATTTTCCTACGAGCAGTACTTC	CASSESATGFSYEQYF	NA	NA	TRBJ2-7	TRBV25-1
TGTGCCTGGAAAGGGAGGGATCGGGTCGGAGATACGCAGTATTTT	CAWKGRDRVGDTQYF	TRBD2	NA	TRBJ2-3	TRBV30
TGTGCCAGCAGCAGTCCGTCTGACAGGGGGCGTCGGTGGCGGGCTGAAGCTTTCTTT	CASSSPSDRGRRWRAEAFF	TRBD1	once	TRBJ1-1	TRBV6-2/TRBV6-3
TGTGCCAGCAGCTTAACGCAATGGGAGACCCAGTACTTC	CASSLTQWETQYF	NA	few	TRBJ2-5	TRBV7-3
TGTGCCAGCAGCCCTCCCGGGGCAGGGAAGAGGGAGACCCAGTACTTC	CASSPPGAGKRETQYF	NA	NA	TRBJ2-5	TRBV3-1
TGCGCCAGCAGCTTGGACACCTCCTACAATGAGCAGTTCTTC	CASSLDTSYNEQFF	NA	NA	TRBJ2-1	TRBV5-1
TGCGCCAGCAGCTTCAGAGGAGGAACTAATGAAAAACTGTTTTTT	CASSFRGGTNEKLFF	NA	NA	TRBJ1-4	TRBV5-1
TGTGCTAGTGGTCCGCAGGGGAGGGGAGAGACCCAGTACTTC	CASGPQGRGETQYF	NA	once	TRBJ2-5	TRBV12-5
TGTGCCAGCAGCCAACGGCTTACTGGTGAGCAGTTCTTC	CASSQRLTGEQFF	NA	NA	TRBJ2-1	TRBV14
TGTGCCAGCTCTAGTAGTTGGGGCAATCAGCCCCAGCATTTT	CASSSSWGNQPQHF	NA	NA	TRBJ1-5	TRBV6-1
TGTGCCAGCAGCTTGGAGCAGGACGGGGAAGCTTTCTTT	CASSLEQDGEAFF	NA	few	TRBJ1-1	TRBV5-6
TGTACCAGCAATCGTAAAGATACGCAGTATTTT	CTSNRKDTQYF	NA	few	TRBJ2-3	TRBV2
TGTGCCAGCAGCGGTATGGACAGAGACAATGAGCAGTTCTTC	CASSGMDRDNEQFF	NA	once	TRBJ2-1	TRBV9
TGTGCCAGCAGCCAAGCGGGGGGTGCCAAAGCCATTCAGTACTTC	CASSQAGGAKAIQYF	TRBD2	NA	TRBJ2-4	TRBV14
TGTGCCAGCAGCCAAGATCTCGCGGGGGGCACTAAGGAGACCCAGTACTTC	CASSQDLAGGTKETQYF	TRBD2	few	TRBJ2-5	TRBV3-1
TGCAGCGTCACCGGGACGCTGAACACTGAAGCTTTCTTT	CSVTGTLNTEAFF	NA	few	TRBJ1-1	TRBV29-1
TGTGCCAGCATTAGCACACAGGGGGCATATGACTACGAGCAGTACTTC	CASISTQGAYDYEQYF	TRBD1	few	TRBJ2-7	TRBV6-1
TGTGCCAGCAGCCCCCGTGAGCAGGGGATGGGTGAAAAACTGTTTTTT	CASSPREQGMGEKLFF	NA	NA	TRBJ1-4	TRBV7-2